Listed below are T cell receptor beta chains from one sample, sequenced in a study of CD8 T cells in Susac syndrome. One entry per CDR3 protein, called by TCRdb with MiXCR from the immunoSEQ multiplex PCR reads. The sample has about 94,000 distinct CDR3 sequences; 85% to 95% are singletons. Sequencing was carried out using CD4+ T cells from PBMCs. The receptors here all came from a human donor with Susac syndrome. The CDR3 runs from the conserved cysteine through the conserved F or W. A D gene is named only where the DNA matches it firmly. The size field is filled for only some rows; it gives once, few, many or a size class.

V gene: TRBV6-4
D gene: TRBD1
J gene: TRBJ2-3
clone size: -
CDR3 protein: CASSPGQGGDTQYF
CDR3 DNA: TGTGCCAGCAGCCCGGGACAGGGTGGAGATACGCAGTATTTT

V gene: TRBV7-8
D gene: -
J gene: TRBJ1-2
clone size: -
CDR3 protein: CASSLNRDRCTF
CDR3 DNA: TGTGCCAGCAGCTTAAATCGCGACCGCTGCACCTTC

V gene: TRBV3-1
D gene: -
J gene: TRBJ1-2
clone size: -
CDR3 protein: CASSQFPDYGYTF
CDR3 DNA: TGTGCCAGCAGCCAATTCCCGGACTATGGCTACACCTTC

V gene: TRBV5-6
D gene: -
J gene: TRBJ2-2
clone size: -
CDR3 protein: CASSFDPGTGELFF
CDR3 DNA: TGTGCCAGCAGCTTTGACCCTGGCACCGGGGAGCTGTTTTTT

V gene: TRBV18
D gene: TRBD2
J gene: TRBJ2-1
clone size: -
CDR3 protein: CASSPQRGMENEQFF
CDR3 DNA: TGTGCCAGCTCACCACAGCGGGGTATGGAAAATGAGCAGTTCTTC

V gene: TRBV30
D gene: -
J gene: TRBJ1-1
clone size: once
CDR3 protein: CAWSRRVNTEAFF
CDR3 DNA: TGTGCCTGGAGTAGGAGAGTGAACACTGAAGCTTTCTTT

V gene: TRBV20-1
D gene: -
J gene: TRBJ1-1
clone size: -
CDR3 protein: CSVGQKNTEAFF
CDR3 DNA: TGCAGTGTTGGACAGAAGAACACTGAAGCTTTCTTT

V gene: TRBV11-2
D gene: -
J gene: TRBJ2-1
clone size: -
CDR3 protein: CASRGAESYNEQFF
CDR3 DNA: TGTGCCAGCAGGGGGGCGGAAAGTTACAATGAGCAGTTCTTC

V gene: TRBV20-1
D gene: TRBD2
J gene: TRBJ2-7
clone size: -
CDR3 protein: CSAPQRGGSYEQYF
CDR3 DNA: TGCAGTGCACCCCAGCGGGGGGGCTCCTACGAGCAGTACTTC

V gene: TRBV9
D gene: -
J gene: TRBJ2-7
clone size: -
CDR3 protein: CASSVGAESYEQYF
CDR3 DNA: TGTGCCAGCAGCGTAGGAGCGGAGTCCTACGAGCAGTACTTC

V gene: TRBV6-5
D gene: -
J gene: TRBJ1-1
clone size: -
CDR3 protein: CASRAADLGAFF
CDR3 DNA: TGTGCCAGCAGGGCAGCCGACCTTGGAGCTTTCTTT

V gene: TRBV6-5
D gene: -
J gene: TRBJ1-5
clone size: -
CDR3 protein: CASSHRAPGSNQPQHF
CDR3 DNA: TGTGCCAGCAGTCACAGGGCCCCAGGGAGCAATCAGCCCCAGCATTTT

V gene: TRBV7-8
D gene: -
J gene: TRBJ2-5
clone size: -
CDR3 protein: CASKARGIGETQYF
CDR3 DNA: TGTGCCAGCAAAGCTAGGGGGATCGGGGAGACCCAGTACTTC

V gene: TRBV5-4
D gene: TRBD2
J gene: TRBJ2-5
clone size: -
CDR3 protein: CASSQSSARGGRETQYF
CDR3 DNA: TGTGCCAGCAGCCAAAGCTCTGCGCGGGGGGGCAGAGAGACCCAGTACTTC

V gene: TRBV4-3
D gene: -
J gene: TRBJ2-6
clone size: -
CDR3 protein: CASSQVGSGANVLTF
CDR3 DNA: TGCGCCAGCAGCCAAGTGGGCTCTGGGGCCAACGTCCTGACTTTC

V gene: TRBV28
D gene: -
J gene: TRBJ2-5
clone size: once
CDR3 protein: CASRQQGRETQYF
CDR3 DNA: TGTGCCAGCAGGCAACAGGGGAGGGAGACCCAGTACTTC

V gene: TRBV9
D gene: TRBD1
J gene: TRBJ2-7
clone size: -
CDR3 protein: CASSVGQGAVEQYF
CDR3 DNA: TGTGCCAGCAGCGTAGGACAGGGGGCGGTCGAGCAGTACTTC

V gene: TRBV29-1
D gene: TRBD1
J gene: TRBJ2-2
clone size: -
CDR3 protein: CSVGTGFANTGELFF
CDR3 DNA: TGCAGCGTCGGGACAGGTTTCGCGAACACCGGGGAGCTGTTTTTT

V gene: TRBV20-1
D gene: -
J gene: TRBJ2-3
clone size: -
CDR3 protein: CSEEDGTDTQYF
CDR3 DNA: TGCAGTGAGGAGGACGGCACAGATACGCAGTATTTT

V gene: TRBV4-1
D gene: -
J gene: TRBJ1-1
clone size: -
CDR3 protein: CASSLSRLKLNTEAFF
CDR3 DNA: TGCGCCAGCAGCCTCTCGAGACTCAAGCTGAACACTGAAGCTTTCTTT

V gene: TRBV11-2
D gene: -
J gene: TRBJ1-5
clone size: few
CDR3 protein: CASSVYSNQPQHF
CDR3 DNA: TGTGCCAGCAGCGTGTATAGCAATCAGCCCCAGCATTTT

V gene: TRBV4-3
D gene: -
J gene: TRBJ2-2
clone size: -
CDR3 protein: CASSQTTGANTGELFF
CDR3 DNA: TGCGCCAGCAGCCAAACGACGGGAGCGAACACCGGGGAGCTGTTTTTT

V gene: TRBV11-2
D gene: -
J gene: TRBJ2-3
clone size: -
CDR3 protein: CASSLVGAGADTQYF
CDR3 DNA: TGTGCCAGCAGCTTAGTAGGGGCAGGGGCCGATACGCAGTATTTT

V gene: TRBV20-1
D gene: -
J gene: TRBJ2-1
clone size: -
CDR3 protein: CSARDPSMRGPLDEQFF
CDR3 DNA: TGCAGTGCTAGAGATCCCAGTATGCGGGGGCCTTTGGATGAGCAGTTCTTC

V gene: TRBV20-1
D gene: TRBD2
J gene: TRBJ2-5
clone size: few
CDR3 protein: CSARRGGQETQYF
CDR3 DNA: TGCAGTGCTAGGCGGGGGGGCCAAGAGACCCAGTACTTC

V gene: TRBV7-6
D gene: TRBD2
J gene: TRBJ2-5
clone size: -
CDR3 protein: CASSLAGAGGRETQYF
CDR3 DNA: TGTGCCAGCAGCTTAGCGGGAGCGGGGGGGCGGGAGACCCAGTACTTC

V gene: TRBV9
D gene: -
J gene: TRBJ2-1
clone size: -
CDR3 protein: CASSVVKESSYNEQFF
CDR3 DNA: TGTGCCAGCAGCGTAGTGAAGGAGAGCTCCTACAATGAGCAGTTCTTC

V gene: TRBV9
D gene: -
J gene: TRBJ2-1
clone size: -
CDR3 protein: CASSVGLNEQFF
CDR3 DNA: TGTGCCAGCAGCGTAGGCCTCAATGAGCAGTTCTTC

V gene: TRBV19
D gene: -
J gene: TRBJ1-2
clone size: -
CDR3 protein: CASSTSPSNYGYTF
CDR3 DNA: TGTGCCAGTAGTACCAGCCCATCTAACTATGGCTACACCTTC

V gene: TRBV2
D gene: -
J gene: TRBJ2-7
clone size: -
CDR3 protein: CASSESRLEQYF
CDR3 DNA: TGTGCCAGCAGTGAGTCGCGTCTGGAGCAGTACTTC

V gene: TRBV7-9
D gene: -
J gene: TRBJ2-7
clone size: -
CDR3 protein: CASSLTGVASFEQYF
CDR3 DNA: TGTGCCAGCAGCTTAACCGGGGTGGCTTCTTTCGAGCAGTACTTC

V gene: TRBV5-1
D gene: TRBD1
J gene: TRBJ2-5
clone size: -
CDR3 protein: CASSGGQTIQETQYF
CDR3 DNA: TGCGCCAGCAGCGGGGGACAGACTATCCAAGAGACCCAGTACTTC

V gene: TRBV20-1
D gene: -
J gene: TRBJ2-3
clone size: -
CDR3 protein: CSASGPSTDTQYF
CDR3 DNA: TGCAGTGCTTCCGGACCAAGCACAGATACGCAGTATTTT

V gene: TRBV4-1
D gene: -
J gene: TRBJ2-1
clone size: -
CDR3 protein: CASSQADFLASSYNEQFF
CDR3 DNA: TGCGCCAGCAGCCAAGCCGATTTTCTAGCCAGCTCCTACAATGAGCAGTTCTTC

V gene: TRBV2
D gene: -
J gene: TRBJ1-6
clone size: -
CDR3 protein: CASSRLADSPLHF
CDR3 DNA: TGTGCCAGCAGTAGGTTAGCGGATTCACCCCTCCACTTT

V gene: TRBV5-8
D gene: -
J gene: TRBJ1-1
clone size: -
CDR3 protein: CASRLSPTPNTEAFF
CDR3 DNA: TGTGCCAGCAGGTTGTCACCTACGCCGAACACTGAAGCTTTCTTT

V gene: TRBV6-1
D gene: -
J gene: TRBJ1-2
clone size: -
CDR3 protein: CASTLSPRGANYGYTF
CDR3 DNA: TGTGCCAGCACCCTCAGTCCCCGCGGAGCTAACTATGGCTACACCTTC

V gene: TRBV14
D gene: TRBD1
J gene: TRBJ2-7
clone size: -
CDR3 protein: CASSLGTGVFEQYF
CDR3 DNA: TGTGCCAGCAGCCTCGGGACAGGGGTTTTCGAGCAGTACTTC

V gene: TRBV12-3/TRBV12-4
D gene: -
J gene: TRBJ2-5
clone size: -
CDR3 protein: CASSLGSTQETQYF
CDR3 DNA: TGTGCCAGCAGTTTGGGCTCTACCCAAGAGACCCAGTACTTC

V gene: TRBV7-9
D gene: -
J gene: TRBJ1-5
clone size: -
CDR3 protein: CASTDRGQPNQPQHF
CDR3 DNA: TGTGCCAGCACCGACCGAGGGCAGCCCAATCAGCCCCAGCATTTT

V gene: TRBV9
D gene: -
J gene: TRBJ1-6
clone size: -
CDR3 protein: CASSVGVRENSPLHF
CDR3 DNA: TGTGCCAGCAGCGTAGGTGTCAGGGAAAATTCACCCCTCCACTTT

V gene: TRBV27
D gene: -
J gene: TRBJ2-7
clone size: -
CDR3 protein: CAAARTSAFVYEQYF
CDR3 DNA: TGTGCCGCGGCGCGTACTAGTGCGTTTGTCTACGAGCAGTACTTC

V gene: TRBV24-1
D gene: -
J gene: TRBJ2-5
clone size: -
CDR3 protein: CATSAPRGLGETQYF
CDR3 DNA: TGTGCCACCAGTGCTCCGAGAGGGTTGGGAGAGACCCAGTACTTC

V gene: TRBV30
D gene: -
J gene: TRBJ1-1
clone size: -
CDR3 protein: CAWSRGVGNMNTEAFF
CDR3 DNA: TGTGCCTGGAGCCGGGGTGTAGGGAACATGAACACTGAAGCTTTCTTT

V gene: TRBV10-2
D gene: TRBD1
J gene: TRBJ1-2
clone size: -
CDR3 protein: CASGTGVNYGYTF
CDR3 DNA: TGCGCCAGCGGGACAGGGGTTAACTATGGCTACACCTTC

V gene: TRBV5-1
D gene: -
J gene: TRBJ1-1
clone size: -
CDR3 protein: CASSLPTGMSEAFF
CDR3 DNA: TGCGCCAGCAGCTTGCCGACCGGGATGTCTGAAGCTTTCTTT

V gene: TRBV2
D gene: -
J gene: TRBJ1-2
clone size: -
CDR3 protein: CASSRQLGYTF
CDR3 DNA: TGTGCCAGCAGCCGTCAGCTCGGCTACACCTTC

V gene: TRBV27
D gene: -
J gene: TRBJ1-2
clone size: -
CDR3 protein: CASGSQQRYNYGYTF
CDR3 DNA: TGTGCCAGCGGTAGTCAGCAAAGATATAACTATGGCTACACCTTC

V gene: TRBV3-1
D gene: -
J gene: TRBJ2-1
clone size: -
CDR3 protein: CASSRDWGNEQFF
CDR3 DNA: TGTGCCAGCAGCCGGGACTGGGGGAATGAGCAGTTCTTC

V gene: TRBV20-1
D gene: -
J gene: TRBJ2-3
clone size: -
CDR3 protein: CSATTARASTDTQYF
CDR3 DNA: TGCAGTGCCACGACCGCAAGAGCTAGCACAGATACGCAGTATTTT

V gene: TRBV20-1
D gene: -
J gene: TRBJ1-1
clone size: -
CDR3 protein: CSPSSGNTEAFF
CDR3 DNA: TGCAGCCCTTCCTCTGGGAACACTGAAGCTTTCTTT

V gene: TRBV20-1
D gene: TRBD2
J gene: TRBJ2-2
clone size: -
CDR3 protein: CSARALAGAPPGELFF
CDR3 DNA: TGCAGTGCTAGAGCCCTAGCGGGGGCCCCCCCCGGGGAGCTGTTTTTT

V gene: TRBV5-1
D gene: TRBD2
J gene: TRBJ2-7
clone size: -
CDR3 protein: CASSPAASGAYEQYF
CDR3 DNA: TGCGCCAGCAGCCCCGCCGCAAGCGGGGCCTACGAGCAGTACTTC

V gene: TRBV30
D gene: TRBD2
J gene: TRBJ2-5
clone size: -
CDR3 protein: CAWSGPSGGARTQYF
CDR3 DNA: TGTGCCTGGAGTGGCCCTAGCGGGGGGGCTCGGACCCAGTACTTC